These T cell receptor beta chains were read from a single sample in a study of T cell responses to AZD1222 COVID-19 vaccine. The data were produced by immunoSEQ multiplex PCR, yet TCRdb's version contains in-frame clones alone and is incomplete. The repertoire holds about 160,000 clones, with around 93% as singletons. Material: peripheral blood, obtained on day 0 of AZD1222 vaccination. The receptors here all came from an adult in good health. CDR3s include the opening cysteine and the closing phenylalanine or tryptophan. The D gene is left open where the match is weak. Expanded clones get a size class; other rows say once, few or many, or leave the size out.

NA TRBJ2-1 NA TRBV3-1/TRBV3-2 CASSQVKAVTNEQFF TGTGCCAGCAGCCAAGTTAAGGCTGTGACCAATGAGCAGTTCTTC
NA TRBJ2-2 TRBD2 TRBV24-1 CATSPRLAGARYTGELFF TGTGCCACCAGTCCCAGACTAGCGGGAGCTAGGTACACCGGGGAGCTGTTTTTT
NA TRBJ2-1 TRBD1 TRBV24-1 CATSDSQGASYNEQFF TGTGCCACCAGTGATTCACAGGGGGCTTCCTACAATGAGCAGTTCTTC
NA TRBJ2-7 TRBD2 TRBV4-1 CASSQGLAGTLRGSYEQYF TGCGCCAGCAGCCAAGGTCTAGCGGGCACCCTCCGGGGCTCCTACGAGCAGTACTTC
NA TRBJ2-7 NA TRBV28 CASSLLRVMDYEQYF TGTGCCAGCAGTTTGCTCAGGGTTATGGACTACGAGCAGTACTTC
NA TRBJ1-3 NA TRBV5-5 CASSPIGGLSGNTIYF TGTGCCAGCAGCCCCATCGGGGGACTCTCTGGAAACACCATATATTTT
NA TRBJ1-6 NA TRBV18 CASSPGTGNSPLHF TGTGCCAGCTCACCTGGAACAGGGAATTCACCCCTCCACTTT
NA TRBJ2-7 NA TRBV24-1 CATSDRTVWKQYF TGTGCCACCAGTGATAGGACGGTCTGGAAGCAGTACTTC
NA TRBJ2-4 NA TRBV6-2/TRBV6-3 CASSYIPRAGAAKNIQYF TGTGCCAGCAGTTACATCCCGAGGGCCGGGGCGGCCAAAAACATTCAGTACTTC
NA TRBJ2-1 NA TRBV12-2 CAGFGEQFF TGTGCAGGCTTCGGTGAGCAGTTCTTC
NA TRBJ1-2 TRBD1 TRBV3-1/TRBV3-2 CASSQAGTGGGGYTF TGTGCCAGCAGCCAAGCCGGGACAGGGGGCGGTGGCTACACCTTC
NA TRBJ2-7 TRBD1 TRBV7-2 CASSFGQGWYEQYF TGTGCCAGCAGCTTTGGACAGGGATGGTACGAGCAGTACTTC
once TRBJ2-2 NA TRBV7-9 CASSLGIGELFF TGTGCCAGCAGCTTAGGGATCGGGGAGCTGTTTTTT
NA TRBJ2-7 NA TRBV25-1 CASSEYWGYEQYF TGTGCCAGCAGTGAATATTGGGGGTACGAGCAGTACTTC
NA TRBJ2-4 NA TRBV9 CASSTGQAGGFAKNIQYF TGTGCCAGCAGCACTGGACAGGCGGGAGGCTTCGCCAAAAACATTCAGTACTTC
NA TRBJ2-1 NA TRBV6-4 CASCGQQNEQFF TGTGCAAGCTGCGGACAGCAAAATGAGCAGTTCTTC
NA TRBJ2-2 NA TRBV10-3 CAISAGIYTGELFF TGTGCCATCAGTGCAGGGATTTACACCGGGGAGCTGTTTTTT
NA TRBJ2-1 NA TRBV5-1 CATPGTSYNEQFF TGCGCCACCCCCGGGACTTCCTACAATGAGCAGTTCTTC
NA TRBJ1-1 NA TRBV28 CASSLKGWAEAFF TGTGCCAGCAGTTTAAAGGGTTGGGCTGAAGCTTTCTTT
NA TRBJ2-4 NA TRBV27 CASSSWTLAKNIQYF TGTGCCAGCAGTTCCTGGACACTAGCCAAAAACATTCAGTACTTC
NA TRBJ1-2 NA TRBV19 CATSRGAGERSGYTF TGTGCCACCAGTAGGGGGGCTGGGGAGAGGAGTGGCTACACCTTC
NA TRBJ2-1 TRBD2 TRBV3-1/TRBV3-2 CASSQDPRGLAGVIEQFF TGTGCCAGCAGCCAAGATCCTCGCGGACTAGCGGGAGTTATTGAGCAGTTCTTC
NA TRBJ1-2 TRBD1 TRBV27 CASSPDRGRRGYTF TGTGCCAGCAGCCCCGACAGGGGTAGGCGTGGCTACACCTTC
NA TRBJ2-2 TRBD1 TRBV7-9 CASSYQGDTGELFF TGTGCCAGCAGCTACCAGGGGGACACCGGGGAGCTGTTTTTT
NA TRBJ2-7 NA TRBV6-5 CASSPPGRDRYEQYF TGTGCCAGCAGTCCCCCGGGCAGGGATCGGTACGAGCAGTACTTC
NA TRBJ1-4 NA TRBV24-1 CATSDPRVTEKLFF TGTGCCACCAGTGATCCCAGAGTTACTGAAAAACTGTTTTTT
NA TRBJ2-7 TRBD2 TRBV6-5 CASSYTSGRTYEQYF TGTGCCAGCAGTTACACTAGCGGGAGAACCTACGAGCAGTACTTC
once TRBJ2-1 NA TRBV10-3 CAISYQGNEQFF TGTGCCATCAGCTATCAGGGCAATGAGCAGTTCTTC
NA TRBJ2-5 TRBD2 TRBV10-2 CASSRLAGWGEETQYF TGCGCCAGCTCAAGACTAGCGGGATGGGGGGAAGAGACCCAGTACTTC
NA TRBJ1-2 TRBD1 TRBV12-3/TRBV12-4 CASREQGAYGYTF TGTGCCAGCAGAGAGCAGGGGGCTTACGGCTACACCTTC
NA TRBJ1-2 TRBD1 TRBV5-4 CASSRASGGIHGYTF TGTGCCAGCAGCCGGGCGTCAGGGGGCATTCATGGCTACACCTTC
NA TRBJ2-2 TRBD2 TRBV19 CASSSGTNPGELFF TGTGCCAGTAGTAGCGGGACTAATCCCGGGGAGCTGTTTTTT
NA TRBJ2-7 TRBD2 TRBV3-1/TRBV3-2 CASSRGTSGYEQYF TGTGCCAGCAGCCGTGGGACTAGCGGGTACGAGCAGTACTTC
NA TRBJ2-7 TRBD2 TRBV2 CASSGLAGLYYSYEQYF TGTGCCAGCAGCGGTCTAGCGGGACTATACTATTCCTACGAGCAGTACTTC
NA TRBJ2-7 NA TRBV6-5 CASSLGRVNSYEQYF TGTGCCAGCAGTTTAGGCAGGGTGAACTCCTACGAGCAGTACTTC
NA TRBJ2-5 NA TRBV4-2 CASSQEPGGPATQYF TGTGCCAGCAGCCAAGAACCCGGCGGGCCTGCTACCCAGTACTTC